What follows are 32 T cell receptor beta chains derived from one specimen sequenced in a study of early T cells in non-severe SARS-CoV-2 infection. TCRdb recomputed calls from the 5' RACE reads with MiXCR, one row per CDR3 protein. The repertoire holds about 92,000 distinct CDR3 sequences, with about 15% as singletons. Sequencing used whole blood. Receptors originate from an adult who was a healthcare worker with PCR-confirmed SARS-CoV-2 infection or an uninfected control (not recorded which).

This chain uses TRBV28 with TRBJ1-1; the match to TRBD1 covers 8 bases. With 2 bases clipped from V and 5 bases from J, the junction kept 4 bases outside the gene matches. Germline V CDR1 and CDR2: MDHEN, SYDVKM. CDR3 size: 14 residues. CDR3 DNA: TGTGCCAGCAGTTTAGGCAGGGGGCTTACTGAAGCTTTCTTT. Amino acid sequence: CASSLGRGLTEAFF. Drawing the rest from reference TRBV28 and TRBJ1-1, the complete variable domain is DVKVTQSSRYLVKRTGEKVFLECVQDMDHENMFWYRQDPGLGLRLIYFSYDVKMKEKGDIPEGYSVSREKKERFSLILESASTNQTSMYLCASSLGRGLTEAFFGQGTRLTVV.

This clonotype has only a few counts. The CDR3 bases are TGTGCCAGCACGATAAGACTTAATCAGCCCCAGCATTTT. This codes for CASTIRLNQPQHF. The chain is built from TRBV2 and TRBJ1-5; D is ambiguous. The CDR3 has 13 amino acids. CDR1 and CDR2 from the germline V gene are SNHLY and FYNNEI. Trimming left V 7 bases short and J 4 bases short, with 11 bases between.

The chain links TRBV6-1 to TRBJ2-2, with D possibly being TRBD2 (5 bases). The CDR3 is 13 amino acids. CDR1 and CDR2 (germline): MNHNS, SASEGT. Between the trimmed V and J ends, which lost 2 bases and 5 bases, there was a span of 6 bases. Here the CDR3 reads CASSESGTGELFF. CDR3 DNA sequence: TGTGCCAGCAGTGAATCGGGGACCGGGGAGCTGTTTTTT.

The V gene is TRBV29-1, the J gene TRBJ2-3; 8 bases agree with TRBD2. Germline V gives CDR1 SQVTM, CDR2 ANQGSEA. The CDR3 covers 14 residues. V was pared by 3 bases and J by 1 base, with 3 bases of the junction left unmatched. In DNA, the CDR3 is TGCAGCGTTGATAGTAGCGGGGGCACAGATACGCAGTATTTT. The encoded protein is CSVDSSGGTDTQYF.

Only a few counts were recorded for this clonotype. The chain has TRBV4-1 and TRBJ2-1; D is undetermined. The CDR3 is 14 amino acids. In germline, CDR1 is MGHRA, CDR2 YSYEKL. Trimming removed 0 bases from V and 8 bases from J, with 11 bases in between. Here the CDR3 DNA reads TGCGCCAGCAGCCAAGATTACAAGGGCCATGAGCAGTTCTTC. Protein sequence: CASSQDYKGHEQFF.

This clonotype was counted only a few times. V and J are TRBV11-2 and TRBJ2-3, with 8 bases identical to TRBD2. CDR3 length: 15 residues. After removal of 5 bases from V and 4 bases from J, the junction contained 8 bases not matched to a gene. Germline V gene data show CDR1 as SGHAT and CDR2 as FQNNGV. The CDR3 is CASSQSGGGPDTQYF. In DNA, the CDR3 is TGTGCCAGCAGCCAAAGCGGGGGAGGCCCAGATACGCAGTATTTT.

CDR3: CASSQGFGQNPTEQFF. The CDR3 bases are TGCGCCAGCAGCCAAGGATTTGGACAGAACCCTACCGAGCAGTTCTTC. This sequence joins TRBV4-1 and TRBJ2-1, with TRBD1 as a possible D gene (6 bases). The CDR3 sequence is 16 residues long. Germline CDR1 MGHRA, CDR2 YSYEKL. V dropped 1 base and J dropped 10 bases, with 20 bases sitting between them.

This clonotype occurred a few times. The J gene is TRBJ2-7, the V gene TRBV7-9; tentative D call: TRBD1 (6 bases). V was trimmed by 2 bases and J by 5 bases, leaving 13 bases between them. This CDR3 has 14 amino acids. From germline, CDR1 is SEHNR and CDR2 FQNEAQ (reference sequence). The CDR3 is CASSLYQGSDEQYF. The DNA for the CDR3 is TGTGCCAGCAGCTTATATCAGGGGAGTGACGAGCAGTACTTC.

In its sample, this clonotype was seen a few times. This chain joins TRBV10-3 and TRBJ2-1; D is unclear. Germline CDR1 is ENHRY and CDR2 is SYGVKD. Trimming stripped 3 bases from V and 0 bases from J, with 6 bases between. CDR3 length: 14 amino acids. The CDR3 region has the DNA TGTGCCATCAGTGATTCCTACTCCTACAATGAGCAGTTCTTC. This codes for CAISDSYSYNEQFF.

This clonotype was seen more than once but under ten times. The rearrangement uses TRBV5-5 and TRBJ1-2; no clear D. V lost 2 bases, J lost 3 bases, and 5 bases lay in between. CDR3 length: 12 amino acids. Germline V gene data show CDR1 as SGHKS and CDR2 as YYEKEE (reference sequence). CDR3 amino acids: CASSFQDYGYTF. The DNA of the CDR3 is TGTGCCAGCAGCTTCCAAGACTATGGCTACACCTTC.

V gene TRBV9 combines with J gene TRBJ2-1; no firm D call. Trimming pared 0 bases from V and 1 base from J, leaving 11 bases between. From germline, CDR1 is SGDLS and CDR2 YYNGEE. CDR3 length: 16 amino acids. Here the CDR3 reads CASSVAAGPSYNEQFF. CDR3 coding DNA: TGTGCCAGCAGCGTAGCCGCCGGGCCATCCTACAATGAGCAGTTCTTC. Combining the CDR3 with reference TRBV9 and TRBJ2-1 gives the whole variable domain DSGVTQTPKHLITATGQRVTLRCSPRSGDLSVYWYQQSLDQGLQFLIQYYNGEERAKGNILERFSAQQFPDLHSELNLSSLELGDSALYFCASSVAAGPSYNEQFFGPGTRLTVL.

The chain employs TRBV7-2 and TRBJ2-1, with 10 bases aligning to TRBD2. With 4 bases clipped from V and 6 bases from J, the junction kept 6 bases outside the gene matches. This CDR3 is 15 amino acids long. Looked up from germline, CDR1 is SGHTA and CDR2 is FQGNSA. The CDR3 reads CASSSVTSGPNEQFF. CDR3 nucleotides: TGTGCCAGCAGCTCGGTGACTAGCGGGCCCAATGAGCAGTTCTTC.

The chain uses TRBV30 and TRBJ1-6; D perhaps matches TRBD1 (6 bases). The CDR3 length is 17 residues. Per germline, CDR1 GTSNPN and CDR2 SVGIG (reference sequence). Trimming left V 2 bases short and J 1 base short, with 15 bases between. The CDR3 loop is CAWSTGWIGSYNSPLHF. CDR3 DNA sequence: TGTGCCTGGAGTACAGGGTGGATAGGGTCCTATAATTCACCCCTCCACTTT.

The V and J genes are TRBV29-1 and TRBJ2-7, with 7 bases that match TRBD1. CDR3 length: 15 residues. Germline trimming cut 7 bases from V and 5 bases from J; bases unmatched to any gene: 17. Germline-derived CDR1 and CDR2 are SQVTM and ANQGSEA. Here the CDR3 reads CSAAPDRRFGNEQYF. The DNA for the CDR3 is TGCAGCGCTGCCCCGGACAGGCGTTTCGGGAACGAGCAGTACTTC.

This clonotype was observed a single time. V is TRBV28 and J is TRBJ2-1; 8 nucleotides align to TRBD2. Germline CDR1 is MDHEN and CDR2 is SYDVKM. The CDR3 covers 15 residues. Trimming at V came to 7 bases and at J to 6 bases, leaving 11 bases not matched to a gene. As DNA, the CDR3 is TGTGCCAGCACCCAAATCCTAGCGGGTCTCAATGAGCAGTTCTTC. It yields the protein CASTQILAGLNEQFF.

This clonotype occurred a few times. The chain recombines TRBV12-3 or TRBV12-4 with TRBJ2-1, with D perhaps TRBD1 (6 bases). The CDR3 extends over 14 amino acids. The germline V and J ends were trimmed by 6 bases and 8 bases, with 17 bases remaining between them. The CDR3 spells CASRSPLQGHEQFF. CDR3 nucleotide sequence: TGTGCCAGCAGGTCACCCCTACAGGGCCATGAGCAGTTCTTC.

The gene calls are TRBV4-3 and TRBJ2-7; no clear D gene. In germline, CDR1 is LGHNA, CDR2 YSLEER. The germline V and J ends were trimmed by 4 bases and 6 bases, with 19 bases remaining between them. The CDR3 runs to 15 residues. The CDR3 protein is CASSPAGPRNSEQYF. For the CDR3, the DNA is TGCGCCAGCAGCCCGGCCGGGCCTCGTAATTCCGAGCAGTACTTC.

This rearrangement joins TRBV10-1 to TRBJ2-5, with 8 bases aligning to TRBD1. Germline assignment: CDR1 WNHNN and CDR2 SYGVQD (reference sequence). V was pared by 0 bases and J by 5 bases, with 8 bases of the junction left unmatched. The length of the CDR3 is 16 residues. CDR3 protein: CASSESRTGPGETQYF. The CDR3 DNA reads as TGCGCCAGCAGTGAGTCGCGGACAGGGCCGGGGGAGACCCAGTACTTC.

The V gene is TRBV11-2, the J gene TRBJ2-7, with D perhaps assigned TRBD1 or TRBD2 (5 bases each). The CDR3 spans 12 residues. Germline V gene lookup returns CDR1 SGHAT and CDR2 FQNNGV. The V end lost 4 bases, the J end lost 6 bases, and 10 bases lay between the germline ends. CDR3 nucleotides: TGTGCCAGCAGCTCCCGGGACGGCGAGCAGTACTTC. Its protein is CASSSRDGEQYF.

The rearrangement uses TRBV11-2 and TRBJ2-1; 8 nucleotides match TRBD1. The CDR3 length is 14 residues. V shed 1 base and J 5 bases; nucleotides not matched to a gene: 1. Per germline, CDR1 SGHAT and CDR2 FQNNGV. CDR3 sequence (DNA): TGTGCCAGCAGCTTAGCGGGACAGGACAATGAGCAGTTCTTC. It specifies CASSLAGQDNEQFF.

This clonotype was found a few times. The chain combines TRBV27 with TRBJ2-7, with D unclear. From germline, CDR1 is MNHEY and CDR2 SMNVEV (reference sequence). The CDR3 spans 13 residues. Trimming left V 0 bases short and J 2 bases short, with 5 bases between. The CDR3 DNA reads as TGTGCCAGCAGTTTATCCGCGGCCTACGAGCAGTACTTC. Its translation: CASSLSAAYEQYF.

The chain combines TRBV9 with TRBJ1-3; TRBD1 might be the D (5 bases). The CDR3 length is 14 residues. Germline-derived CDR1 and CDR2 are SGDLS and YYNGEE. V was pared by 5 bases and J by 0 bases, with 9 bases between. CDR3 residues: CASSRGLSGNTIYF. The CDR3 coding sequence is TGTGCCAGCAGTCGGGGCCTCTCTGGAAACACCATATATTTT.

This clonotype showed up many times. The genes are TRBV28 and TRBJ2-7, with D possibly TRBD2 on 6 matching bases. V was clipped by 7 bases and J by 2 bases, with 12 bases between them. CDR3 length equals 13 residues. Germline CDR1 MDHEN, CDR2 SYDVKM. The CDR3 nucleotides read TGTGCCAGCACCGGGGACTCCACCTACGAGCAGTACTTC. Amino acid sequence: CASTGDSTYEQYF.

This clonotype has only a few counts. The chain combines TRBV4-3 with TRBJ2-7; 9 bases line up with TRBD1. From germline, CDR1 is LGHNA and CDR2 YSLEER. This CDR3 spans 16 amino acids. The V segment lost 4 bases and the J segment 2 bases; nucleotides outside the gene matches: 9. The CDR3 protein is CASSLRTGAYAYEQYF. CDR3 DNA: TGCGCCAGCAGCCTCCGGACAGGGGCATACGCCTACGAGCAGTACTTC.

On this clonotype: One end of the junction varies from germline; a read error may be responsible. The rearrangement uses TRBV2 and TRBJ2-2; D call uncertain. The CDR3 is 15 amino acids. Germline V lookup: CDR1 SNHLY, CDR2 FYNNEI. CDR3 DNA: TGTGCCAGTAGTGGAAACCGGGCGGACACCGGGGAGCTGTTTTTT. This gives the protein CASSGNRADTGELFF.

The rearrangement joins TRBV18 to TRBJ1-5, with D possibly TRBD1 on 5 matching bases. The CDR3 is 14 amino acids. The V gene lost 3 bases and the J gene lost 3 bases, with 9 bases spanning the gap. The V gene's germline CDR1 is KGHSH and CDR2 LQKENI. DNA of the CDR3: TGTGCCAGCTCACCCCAGGGAGACAATCAGCCCCAGCATTTT. As protein: CASSPQGDNQPQHF. Filled out from reference TRBV18 and TRBJ1-5, the complete variable domain reads NAGVMQNPRHLVRRRGQEARLRCSPMKGHSHVYWYRQLPEEGLKFMVYLQKENIIDESGMPKERFSAEFPKEGPSILRIQQVVRGDSAAYFCASSPQGDNQPQHFGDGTRLSIL.

This chain connects TRBV5-1 to TRBJ2-2, with D possibly TRBD1 on 6 matching bases. The CDR3 has 16 amino acids. The germline V gene has CDR1 SGHRS and CDR2 YFSETQ. Trimming removed 3 bases at V and 1 base at J, with 13 bases between. The CDR3 sequence is CASSSRTAENTGELFF. The CDR3 region has the DNA TGCGCCAGCAGCTCCCGGACAGCAGAGAACACCGGGGAGCTGTTTTTT.

This clonotype turned up a few times. The chain uses TRBV28 and TRBJ2-2, with D hard to call. The CDR3 runs 19 residues. CDR1 MDHEN and CDR2 SYDVKM come from the germline V gene. The V gene lost 3 bases and the J gene lost 1 base, with 21 bases spanning the gap. The CDR3 region has the DNA TGTGCCAGCAGTTTGGGTACACATAAGGGATTTCTGAACACCGGGGAGCTGTTTTTT. Translation: CASSLGTHKGFLNTGELFF.

This clonotype came up many times. The rearrangement joins TRBV7-9 to TRBJ1-2, with D unresolved. The ends were cut back, 2 bases at V and 4 bases at J, with 14 bases in the middle. This CDR3 region has 15 residues. The germline V gene encodes CDR1 SEHNR and CDR2 FQNEAQ (reference sequence). CDR3: CASSLPDVVVYGYTF. The CDR3 DNA sequence: TGTGCCAGCAGCTTACCGGACGTGGTGGTCTATGGCTACACCTTC.

There are many counts of this clonotype. The chain joins TRBV5-1 to TRBJ2-7; the D gene is possibly TRBD2 (7 bases). Trimming shortened V by 4 bases and J by 2 bases, and 13 bases separated the two germline ends. The germline CDR1 and CDR2 sequences are SGHRS and YFSETQ. This CDR3 has 14 amino acids. The CDR3 loop reads CASSPTGGPYEQYF. DNA for the CDR3: TGCGCCAGCAGCCCCACGGGGGGCCCCTACGAGCAGTACTTC.

This chain connects TRBV7-2 to TRBJ2-7; possible D gene TRBD2, 5 bases. Between the trimmed V and J ends, which lost 5 bases and 7 bases, there was a span of 24 bases. CDR3 size: 16 residues. Germline CDR1 SGHTA, CDR2 FQGNSA. CDR3 amino acids: CASSTHSGGPRGEQYF. In nucleotides, the CDR3 is TGTGCCAGCAGCACCCATTCCGGAGGACCCAGAGGGGAGCAGTACTTC.

This clonotype was seen a few times. The V gene is TRBV20-1, the J gene TRBJ1-2, with 7 positions matching TRBD1. J gave up 5 bases and V 3 bases, and 6 bases lay outside the gene matches. This CDR3 has 13 amino acids. CDR1 and CDR2 (germline): DFQATT, SNEGSKA (reference sequence). CDR3 sequence: CSASGTDFYGYTF. As DNA, the CDR3 is TGCAGTGCTAGCGGGACAGACTTTTATGGCTACACCTTC.